This TCR beta chain appears in the sequencing data of a study of blood T cells in healthy people across ages. The CDR3 loop spans 15 amino acids. From germline, CDR1 is DFQATT and CDR2 SNEGSKA (reference sequence). The V gene lost 0 bases and the J gene lost 6 bases, with 16 bases spanning the gap. It was with a sample-barcoded 5' primer and a J-beta primer mix that a second PCR of roughly 7 to 12 cycles was run. Using its own MiXCR run on the 5' RACE reads, TCRdb lists one record per CDR3 protein. The profile shows 550,000 to 600,000 distinct CDR3 sequences, approximately 30% of them singletons. This clonotype has a handful of counts. Its target is not known. Regarding the study as a whole: Older age went with lower TCR beta diversity per million T cells, in a roughly linear way. More naive CD4+ cells and higher diversity marked long-lived donors relative to aged donors.

The chain recombines TRBV20-1 with TRBJ2-3, with D tentatively TRBD1 (6 bases). The specimen was blood. This sequence originates from a woman in her sixties or seventies in good health. CDR3 loop: CSARDPRTASDTQYF. DNA of the CDR3: TGCAGTGCTAGAGATCCCCGGACAGCCAGTGATACGCAGTATTTT.